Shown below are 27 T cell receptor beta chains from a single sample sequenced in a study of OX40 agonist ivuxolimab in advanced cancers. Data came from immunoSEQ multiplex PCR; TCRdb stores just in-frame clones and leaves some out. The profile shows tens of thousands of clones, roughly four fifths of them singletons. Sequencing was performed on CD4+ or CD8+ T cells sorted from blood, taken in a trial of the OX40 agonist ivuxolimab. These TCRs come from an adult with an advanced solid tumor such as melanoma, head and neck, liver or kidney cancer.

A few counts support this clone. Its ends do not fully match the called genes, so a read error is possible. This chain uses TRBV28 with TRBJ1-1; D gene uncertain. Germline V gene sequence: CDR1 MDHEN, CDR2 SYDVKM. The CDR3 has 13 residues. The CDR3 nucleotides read TGTGCCAGCACTCTAGTAGGCCTCCCGCCGCCCCCCTTT. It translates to CASTLVGLPPPPF.

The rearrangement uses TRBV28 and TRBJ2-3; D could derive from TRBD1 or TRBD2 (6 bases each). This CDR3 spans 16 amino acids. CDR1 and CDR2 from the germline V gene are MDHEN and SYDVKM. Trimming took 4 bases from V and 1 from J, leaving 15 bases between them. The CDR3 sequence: CASSYPLRGRTDTQYF. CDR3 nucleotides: TGTGCCAGCAGTTACCCTTTACGGGGGCGCACAGATACGCAGTATTTT.

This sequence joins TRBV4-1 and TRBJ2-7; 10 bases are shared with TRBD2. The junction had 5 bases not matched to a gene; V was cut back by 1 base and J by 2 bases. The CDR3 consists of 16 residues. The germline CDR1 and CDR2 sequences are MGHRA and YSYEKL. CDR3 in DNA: TGCGCCAGCAGCCAAGTAGGGACTAGCGTTCCCTACGAGCAGTACTTC. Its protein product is CASSQVGTSVPYEQYF.

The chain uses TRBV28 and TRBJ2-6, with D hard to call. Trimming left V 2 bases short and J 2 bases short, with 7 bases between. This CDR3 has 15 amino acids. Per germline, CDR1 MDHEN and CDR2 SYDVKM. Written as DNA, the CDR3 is TGTGCCAGCAGTTTAATTGGGGCTGGGGCCAACGTCCTGACTTTC. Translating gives CASSLIGAGANVLTF.

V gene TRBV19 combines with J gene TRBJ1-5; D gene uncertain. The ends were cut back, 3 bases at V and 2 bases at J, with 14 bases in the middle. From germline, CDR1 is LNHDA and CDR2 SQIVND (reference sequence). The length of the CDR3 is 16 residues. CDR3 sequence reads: CASSISAISGNQPQHF. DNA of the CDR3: TGTGCCAGTAGTATCTCGGCAATTAGTGGCAATCAGCCCCAGCATTTT.

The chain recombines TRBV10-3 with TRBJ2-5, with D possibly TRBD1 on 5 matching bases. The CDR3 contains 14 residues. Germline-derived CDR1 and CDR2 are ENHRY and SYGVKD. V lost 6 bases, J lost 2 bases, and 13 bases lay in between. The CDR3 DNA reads TGTGCCATCAGCCGGACAACCGGACAAGAGACCCAGTACTTC. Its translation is CAISRTTGQETQYF.

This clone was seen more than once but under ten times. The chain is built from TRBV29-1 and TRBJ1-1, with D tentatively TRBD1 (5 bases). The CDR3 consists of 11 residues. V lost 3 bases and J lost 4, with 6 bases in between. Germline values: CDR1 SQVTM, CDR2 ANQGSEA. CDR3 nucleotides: TGCAGCGTTGAGGGGGGCACTGAAGCTTTCTTT. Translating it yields CSVEGGTEAFF.

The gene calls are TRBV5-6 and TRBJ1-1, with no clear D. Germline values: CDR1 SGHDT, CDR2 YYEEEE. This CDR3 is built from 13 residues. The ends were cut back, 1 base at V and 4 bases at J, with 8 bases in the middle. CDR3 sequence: CASSLRPGTEAFF. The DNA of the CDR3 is TGTGCCAGCAGCTTGCGGCCCGGCACTGAAGCTTTCTTT.

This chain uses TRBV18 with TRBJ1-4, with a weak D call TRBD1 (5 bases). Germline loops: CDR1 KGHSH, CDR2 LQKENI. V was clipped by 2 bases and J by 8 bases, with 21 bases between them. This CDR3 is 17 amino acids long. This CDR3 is CASSPVRQSWDREKLFF. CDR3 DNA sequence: TGTGCCAGCTCACCAGTAAGACAGAGCTGGGATCGCGAAAAACTGTTTTTT.

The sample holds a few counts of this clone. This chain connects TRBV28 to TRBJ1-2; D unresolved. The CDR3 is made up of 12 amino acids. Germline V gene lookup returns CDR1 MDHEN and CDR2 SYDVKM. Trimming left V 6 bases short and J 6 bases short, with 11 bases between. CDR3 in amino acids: CASRFKGHGYTF. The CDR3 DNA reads TGTGCCAGCAGATTCAAGGGCCATGGCTACACCTTC.

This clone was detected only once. The CDR3 region has the DNA TGTGCCAGCAGTTTAGAGACAGGGACTAGGGGAACTGAAGCTTTCTTT. Encoded protein: CASSLETGTRGTEAFF. The chain employs TRBV6-5 and TRBJ1-1, with 7 bases that match TRBD1. The germline CDR1 and CDR2 sequences are MNHEY and SVGAGI. V trimming: 4 bases; J trimming: 5 bases; junction bases outside the gene matches: 13. The CDR3 loop spans 16 amino acids.

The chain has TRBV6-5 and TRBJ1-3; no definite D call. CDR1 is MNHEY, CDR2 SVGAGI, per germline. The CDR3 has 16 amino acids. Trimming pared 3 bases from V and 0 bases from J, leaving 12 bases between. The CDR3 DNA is TGTGCCAGCAGTTATTTCAGGCAACCCTCTGGAAACACCATATATTTT. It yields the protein CASSYFRQPSGNTIYF.

The CDR3, as DNA: TGTGCCAGCAGCCGAGATCGGGGGGAGCAGTACTTC. Its protein product is CASSRDRGEQYF. The chain employs TRBV5-6 and TRBJ2-7; the D gene is possibly TRBD2 (6 bases). Germline loops: CDR1 SGHDT, CDR2 YYEEEE. Trimming removed 4 bases at V and 7 bases at J, with 12 bases between. The CDR3 consists of 12 residues.

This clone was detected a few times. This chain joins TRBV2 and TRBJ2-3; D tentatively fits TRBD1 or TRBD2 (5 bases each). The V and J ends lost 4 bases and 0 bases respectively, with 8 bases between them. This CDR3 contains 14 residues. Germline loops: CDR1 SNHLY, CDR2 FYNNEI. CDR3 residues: CASSGWDSTDTQYF. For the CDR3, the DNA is TGTGCCAGCAGTGGCTGGGACAGCACAGATACGCAGTATTTT.

CDR3 in amino acids: CASSAVAGGQETQYF. In DNA, the CDR3 is TGTGCCAGCAGCGCGGTAGCGGGGGGGCAAGAGACCCAGTACTTC. The chain has TRBV9 and TRBJ2-5; 11 bases agree with TRBD2. Germline lookup yields CDR1 SGDLS and CDR2 YYNGEE. The CDR3 is made up of 15 amino acids. V lost 3 bases to trimming and J lost 2 bases; unmatched junction nucleotides: 3.

The CDR3 loop is CASSFTGGGNEQYF. The CDR3 nucleotides read TGCGCCAGCAGCTTTACAGGGGGTGGAAACGAGCAGTACTTC. The chain is built from TRBV5-1 and TRBJ2-5; the match to TRBD1 covers 8 bases. The J call is in doubt because the DNA end fits TRBJ2-7 better. The CDR3 is 14 residues long. Germline V lookup: CDR1 SGHRS, CDR2 YFSETQ.

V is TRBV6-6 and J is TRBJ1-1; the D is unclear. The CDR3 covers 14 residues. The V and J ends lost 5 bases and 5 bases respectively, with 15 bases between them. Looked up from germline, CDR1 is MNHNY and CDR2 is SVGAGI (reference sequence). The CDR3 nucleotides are TGTGCCAGCAGTGTTCGTAAGGTGGGGACTGAAGCTTTCTTT. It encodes CASSVRKVGTEAFF.

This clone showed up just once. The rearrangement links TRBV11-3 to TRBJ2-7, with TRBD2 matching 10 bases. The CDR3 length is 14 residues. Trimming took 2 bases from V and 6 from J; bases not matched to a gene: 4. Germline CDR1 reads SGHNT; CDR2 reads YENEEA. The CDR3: CASSLTSGVVEQYF. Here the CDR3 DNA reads TGTGCCAGCAGCTTAACTAGCGGGGTAGTCGAGCAGTACTTC.

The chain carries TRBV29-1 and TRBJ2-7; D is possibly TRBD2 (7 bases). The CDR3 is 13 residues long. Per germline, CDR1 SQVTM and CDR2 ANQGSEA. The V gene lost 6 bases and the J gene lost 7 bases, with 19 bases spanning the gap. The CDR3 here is CSVGGAASLEQYF. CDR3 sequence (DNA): TGCAGCGTGGGGGGGGCGGCATCTCTTGAGCAGTACTTC.

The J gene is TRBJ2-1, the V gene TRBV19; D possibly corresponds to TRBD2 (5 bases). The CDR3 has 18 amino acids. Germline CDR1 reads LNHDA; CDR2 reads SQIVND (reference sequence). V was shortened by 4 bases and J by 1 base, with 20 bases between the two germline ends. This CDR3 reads CASSNPSAGLLSYNEQFF. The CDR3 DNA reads TGTGCCAGTAGTAACCCCAGTGCAGGACTGCTTTCCTACAATGAGCAGTTCTTC.

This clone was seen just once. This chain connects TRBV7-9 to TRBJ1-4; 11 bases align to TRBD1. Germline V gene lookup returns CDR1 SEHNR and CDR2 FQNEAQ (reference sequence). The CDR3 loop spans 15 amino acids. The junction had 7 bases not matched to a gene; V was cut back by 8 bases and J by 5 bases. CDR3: CASSGTGGPNEKLFF. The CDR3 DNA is TGTGCCAGCTCTGGGACAGGGGGACCCAATGAAAAACTGTTTTTT.

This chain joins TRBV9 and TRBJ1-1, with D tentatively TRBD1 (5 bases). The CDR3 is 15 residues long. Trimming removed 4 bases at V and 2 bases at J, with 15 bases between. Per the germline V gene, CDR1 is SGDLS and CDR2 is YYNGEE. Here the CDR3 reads CASSLLGQGNTEAFF. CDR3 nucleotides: TGTGCCAGCAGCCTCCTGGGGCAGGGAAACACTGAAGCTTTCTTT. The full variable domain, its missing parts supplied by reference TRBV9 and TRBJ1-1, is DSGVTQTPKHLITATGQRVTLRCSPRSGDLSVYWYQQSLDQGLQFLIQYYNGEERAKGNILERFSAQQFPDLHSELNLSSLELGDSALYFCASSLLGQGNTEAFFGQGTRLTVV.

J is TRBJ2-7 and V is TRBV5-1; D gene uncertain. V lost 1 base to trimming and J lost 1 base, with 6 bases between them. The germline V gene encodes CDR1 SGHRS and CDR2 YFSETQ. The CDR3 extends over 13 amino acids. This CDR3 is CASSLSTSYEQYF. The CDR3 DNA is TGCGCCAGCAGCTTGTCAACATCCTACGAGCAGTACTTC.

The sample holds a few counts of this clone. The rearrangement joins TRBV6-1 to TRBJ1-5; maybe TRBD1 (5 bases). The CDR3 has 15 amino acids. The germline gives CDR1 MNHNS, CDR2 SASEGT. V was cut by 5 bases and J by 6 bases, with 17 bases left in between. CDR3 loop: CASSPQGNLVQPQHF. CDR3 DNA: TGTGCCAGCAGTCCCCAGGGAAACTTAGTTCAGCCCCAGCATTTT.

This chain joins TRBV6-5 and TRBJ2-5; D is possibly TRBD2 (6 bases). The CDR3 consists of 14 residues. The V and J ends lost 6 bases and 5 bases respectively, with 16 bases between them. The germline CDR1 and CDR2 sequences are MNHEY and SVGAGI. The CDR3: CASRSNGGTETQYF. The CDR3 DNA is TGTGCCAGCAGGTCAAACGGAGGGACGGAGACCCAGTACTTC.

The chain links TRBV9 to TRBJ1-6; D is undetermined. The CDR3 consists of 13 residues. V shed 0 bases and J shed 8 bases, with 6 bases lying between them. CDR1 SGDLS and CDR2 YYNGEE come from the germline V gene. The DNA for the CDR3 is TGTGCCAGCAGCGTAGAGCCGTATTCACCCCTCCACTTT. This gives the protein CASSVEPYSPLHF.

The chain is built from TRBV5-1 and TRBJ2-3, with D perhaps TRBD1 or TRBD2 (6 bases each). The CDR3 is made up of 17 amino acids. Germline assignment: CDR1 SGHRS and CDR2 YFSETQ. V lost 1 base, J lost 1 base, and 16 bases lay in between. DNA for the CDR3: TGCGCCAGCAGCTTGACTGGAGGGGGGTCAGGCACAGATACGCAGTATTTT. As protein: CASSLTGGGSGTDTQYF.